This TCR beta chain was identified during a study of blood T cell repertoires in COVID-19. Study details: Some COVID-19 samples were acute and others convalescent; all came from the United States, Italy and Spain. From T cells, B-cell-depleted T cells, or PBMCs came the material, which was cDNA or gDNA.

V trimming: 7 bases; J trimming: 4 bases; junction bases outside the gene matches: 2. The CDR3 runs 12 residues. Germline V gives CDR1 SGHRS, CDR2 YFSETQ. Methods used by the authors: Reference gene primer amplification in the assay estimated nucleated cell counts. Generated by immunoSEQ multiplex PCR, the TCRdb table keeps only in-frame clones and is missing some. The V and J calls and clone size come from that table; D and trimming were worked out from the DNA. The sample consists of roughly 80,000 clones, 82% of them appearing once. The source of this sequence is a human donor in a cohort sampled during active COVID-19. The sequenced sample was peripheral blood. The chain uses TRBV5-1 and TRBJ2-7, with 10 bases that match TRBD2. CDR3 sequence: CASRGLAYEQYF. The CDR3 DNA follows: TGCGCCAGCCGGGGACTAGCGTACGAGCAGTACTTC.